Listed below are T cell receptor beta chains from one sample, sequenced in a study of blood T cell repertoires in COVID-19. Assay: immunoSEQ multiplex PCR; the TCRdb copy retains only in-frame clones and omits some. The table shows roughly 120,000 clones, with about nine tenths occurring only once. The sample was peripheral blood. These receptors all come from a man between 60 and 75 years old with COVID-19, enrolled during active disease. CDR3s include the opening cysteine and the closing phenylalanine or tryptophan. A D gene is named only where the DNA matches it firmly. Size tells how often a clone was seen (once, few, many) or the class of an expanded clone, and some rows leave it out.

NA,TRBV2,NA,TRBJ1-4,TGTGCCAGCAGTGAAACTGGTCGGGGTGAAAAACTGTTTTTT,CASSETGRGEKLFF
NA,TRBV9,TRBD1,TRBJ1-2,TGTGCCAGCAGCGTAACAGGGGGCCATGGCTACACCTTC,CASSVTGGHGYTF
NA,TRBV18,TRBD1,TRBJ2-7,TGTGCCAGCTCCCGGGACAGGGAGGGCGAGCAGTACTTC,CASSRDREGEQYF
NA,TRBV20-1,TRBD2,TRBJ2-5,TGCAGTGCCATTAGCGGGGGGACCCAGTACTTC,CSAISGGTQYF
NA,TRBV27,TRBD1,TRBJ1-5,TGTGCCAGCAGTTTATTGACAGGGTCACAGCCCCAGCATTTT,CASSLLTGSQPQHF
NA,TRBV11-3,TRBD2,TRBJ2-7,TGTGCCAGCGGTACGACTAGCGGGAGCTACGAGCAGTACTTC,CASGTTSGSYEQYF
NA,TRBV5-1,NA,TRBJ2-7,TGCGCCAGCAGCTTGGGACAATCTGAGCAGTACTTC,CASSLGQSEQYF
once,TRBV28,NA,TRBJ2-6,TGTGCCAGCAGTTTACAGGGGTCTGGGGCCAACGTCCTGACTTTC,CASSLQGSGANVLTF
few,TRBV19,NA,TRBJ2-1,TGTGCCAGTAGTAGGGGCGGGATCGACTCCTACAATGAGCAGTTCTTC,CASSRGGIDSYNEQFF
once,TRBV24-1,TRBD1,TRBJ2-3,TGTGCCACCAGTGCAGAGACAGGGGCAGATACGCAGTATTTT,CATSAETGADTQYF
NA,TRBV18,TRBD2,TRBJ2-2,TGTGCCAGCTCACCGGGCAGGACTAGGAACACCGGGGAGCTGTTTTTT,CASSPGRTRNTGELFF
NA,TRBV2,TRBD2,TRBJ2-5,TGTGCCAGCAGTCCGGGACTAGCGGGAGTAGAGACCCAGTACTTC,CASSPGLAGVETQYF
NA,TRBV9,TRBD1,TRBJ1-1,TGTGCCAGCAGCGTATCAGGGGGCAGGACTGAAGCTTTCTTT,CASSVSGGRTEAFF
NA,TRBV30,NA,TRBJ2-3,TGTGCCTGGGGGGTAGCTTTCTCAGATACGCAGTATTTT,CAWGVAFSDTQYF
NA,TRBV10-3,TRBD2,TRBJ2-5,TGTGCCATCAACCCCGGGACTAGCCGCGAGACCCAGTACTTC,CAINPGTSRETQYF
NA,TRBV7-8,NA,TRBJ2-2,TGTGCCAGCAGCGTGGCCTCTTGGGGGGAGCTGTTTTTT,CASSVASWGELFF
NA,TRBV7-3,NA,TRBJ2-2,TGTGCCAGCAGCTTAGCGGGATTCACCGGGGAGCTGTTTTTT,CASSLAGFTGELFF
NA,TRBV5-1,NA,TRBJ2-2,TGCGCCAGCAGCTTGGATATTTGGCAGGGTGGCACCGGGGAGCTGTTTTTT,CASSLDIWQGGTGELFF
NA,TRBV5-5,NA,TRBJ1-4,TGTGCCAGCAGCTATACAGGGCAAACTAATGAAAAACTGTTTTTT,CASSYTGQTNEKLFF
few,TRBV5-1,NA,TRBJ1-1,TGCGCCAGCAGCCCTACTTTTCAGGGCCAAAACACTGAAGCTTTCTTT,CASSPTFQGQNTEAFF
NA,TRBV28,NA,TRBJ1-2,TGTGCCAGCTTACGAAGAGCTAACTATGGCTACACCTTC,CASLRRANYGYTF